This T cell receptor (beta chain) was sequenced for a study of cytomegalovirus exposure and HLA in healthy donors. Study-wide points: Most of the TCR beta V segments (in an earlier analysis) were productive either about 87% or about 30% of the time. It emerged from a later analysis that several of the most significant clusters appeared to be linked to common viral pathogens. Most CMV-associated TCR beta chains appeared HLA-restricted in a later analysis.

With V trimmed by 7 bases and J by 2 bases, 4 bases remained unmatched. The CDR3 runs 14 residues. The germline V gene has CDR1 SNHLY and CDR2 FYNNEI. PCR amplification relied on 60 Vbeta primers (plus 13 Jbeta primers). Here immunoSEQ multiplex PCR was the method, and the copy in TCRdb shows in-frame clones only, minus some. The table shows about 71,000 clones, with 70% to 80% occurring only once. On this clone: Its target is not known.

This TCR came from a woman aged 45 to 65 in good health and CMV-seropositive. The specimen sequenced was PBMCs. V is TRBV2 and J is TRBJ2-2; 7 bases align to TRBD2. The CDR3 here is CASTRGDNTGELFF. The CDR3 coding sequence is TGTGCCAGCACCCGGGGGGACAACACCGGGGAGCTGTTTTTT.